This T cell receptor beta chain was observed in a study of blood T cells in healthy people across ages. Study findings and constraints: There was a strong correlation between TCR beta diversity and naive T cell percentage.

With regard to this clonotype: Its cognate antigen is unknown.

It was with a sample-barcoded 5' primer and a J-beta primer mix that a second PCR of about 6 to 12 cycles was run. Tags on each cDNA molecule came from a template-switch adaptor with 12 random nucleotides. TCRdb fed the 5' RACE reads into MiXCR, producing one record per CDR3 protein. This table holds around 580,000 distinct CDR3 sequences, around 48% found once. Total RNA extraction produced at least 5 micrograms (per sample) for the study. This TCR came from a man at least 80 years old in good health. The specimen was blood.

CDR3 coding DNA: TGCGCCAGCAGCTTGGCCGGGACAGGCGATCAGCCCCAGCATTTT. Encoded protein: CASSLAGTGDQPQHF. This chain connects TRBV5-1 to TRBJ1-5, with TRBD1 identical over 8 bases. The V segment lost 0 bases and the J segment 5 bases; nucleotides outside the gene matches: 4. Germline CDR1 and CDR2: SGHRS and YFSETQ. The CDR3 loop spans 15 amino acids.